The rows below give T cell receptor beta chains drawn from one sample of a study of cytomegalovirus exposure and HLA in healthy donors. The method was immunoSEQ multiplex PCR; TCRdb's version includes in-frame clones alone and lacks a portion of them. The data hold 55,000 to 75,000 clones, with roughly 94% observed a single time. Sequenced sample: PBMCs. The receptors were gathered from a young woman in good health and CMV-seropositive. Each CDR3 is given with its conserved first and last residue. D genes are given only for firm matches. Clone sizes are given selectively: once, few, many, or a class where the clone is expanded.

CDR3aa: CASSPSGDNYNEQFF
CDR3nt: TGCGCCAGCAGCCCCAGCGGAGATAACTACAATGAGCAGTTCTTC
v_gene: TRBV5-1
j_gene: TRBJ2-1
d_gene: -
abundance: -

CDR3aa: CASSYLGDLYEQYF
CDR3nt: TGTGCCAGCAGCTACTTGGGAGACCTCTACGAGCAGTACTTC
v_gene: TRBV5-4
j_gene: TRBJ2-7
d_gene: -
abundance: -

CDR3aa: CASRPPRRGATFF
CDR3nt: TGTGCCAGCAGACCTCCGAGGAGGGGCGCGACTTTCTTT
v_gene: TRBV21-1
j_gene: TRBJ1-1
d_gene: -
abundance: -

CDR3aa: CASSQGWTSGGANEQFF
CDR3nt: TGCGCCAGCAGCCAAGGATGGACTAGCGGGGGGGCCAATGAGCAGTTCTTC
v_gene: TRBV4-3
j_gene: TRBJ2-1
d_gene: TRBD2
abundance: -

CDR3aa: CASSYELRYEQYF
CDR3nt: TGTGCCAGCAGCTACGAACTACGCTACGAGCAGTACTTC
v_gene: TRBV6-6
j_gene: TRBJ2-7
d_gene: -
abundance: once

CDR3aa: CASSDSGTATNEKLFF
CDR3nt: TGTGCCAGCAGTGATTCCGGGACAGCCACTAATGAAAAACTGTTTTTT
v_gene: TRBV6-4
j_gene: TRBJ1-4
d_gene: TRBD1
abundance: -

CDR3aa: CASSPEGQRNYEQYF
CDR3nt: TGCGCCAGCAGCCCAGAGGGACAGCGAAACTACGAGCAGTACTTC
v_gene: TRBV4-1
j_gene: TRBJ2-7
d_gene: TRBD1
abundance: -

CDR3aa: CASSPAWSSGSSDTQYF
CDR3nt: TGCGCCAGCAGCCCCGCCTGGTCTAGCGGGAGCTCAGATACGCAGTATTTT
v_gene: TRBV5-1
j_gene: TRBJ2-3
d_gene: TRBD2
abundance: -

CDR3aa: CASSLGGNTEAFF
CDR3nt: TGCGCCAGCAGCCTGGGCGGGAACACTGAAGCTTTCTTT
v_gene: TRBV5-1
j_gene: TRBJ1-1
d_gene: -
abundance: -

CDR3aa: CASSSTGRTEAFF
CDR3nt: TGTGCCAGCAGTTCGACGGGTCGGACTGAAGCTTTCTTT
v_gene: TRBV6-5
j_gene: TRBJ1-1
d_gene: -
abundance: -

CDR3aa: CASSNRDRHF
CDR3nt: TGTGCCAGCAGCAACCGGGACAGGCATTTT
v_gene: TRBV21-1
j_gene: TRBJ1-5
d_gene: -
abundance: -

CDR3aa: CASVQQGRQYF
CDR3nt: TGTGCCAGCGTTCAACAGGGTCGGCAGTACTTC
v_gene: TRBV28
j_gene: TRBJ2-7
d_gene: -
abundance: -

CDR3aa: CASSPYLLRDSYEQYF
CDR3nt: TGTGCCAGCAGTCCCTACCTTTTGCGGGACTCCTACGAGCAGTACTTC
v_gene: TRBV27
j_gene: TRBJ2-7
d_gene: -
abundance: -

CDR3aa: CASSFLRGNENYGYTF
CDR3nt: TGTGCCAGCAGTTTCCTTAGGGGGAATGAGAACTATGGCTACACCTTC
v_gene: TRBV27
j_gene: TRBJ1-2
d_gene: -
abundance: -

CDR3aa: CASSLREPSWRNQPQHF
CDR3nt: TGTGCCAGCAGTTTACGTGAGCCATCCTGGAGGAATCAGCCCCAGCATTTT
v_gene: TRBV28
j_gene: TRBJ1-5
d_gene: -
abundance: -

CDR3aa: CASSIDPPSRNEQFF
CDR3nt: TGTGCCAGTAGTATAGATCCGCCTAGCCGGAATGAGCAGTTCTTC
v_gene: TRBV19
j_gene: TRBJ2-1
d_gene: -
abundance: -

CDR3aa: CASSPRLTETQYF
CDR3nt: TGTGCCAGCTCACCACGCCTAACGGAGACCCAGTACTTC
v_gene: TRBV18
j_gene: TRBJ2-5
d_gene: -
abundance: -

CDR3aa: CASSFSPGASLAKNIQYF
CDR3nt: TGTGCCAGCAGCTTTTCCCCCGGAGCGAGCTTAGCCAAAAACATTCAGTACTTC
v_gene: TRBV13
j_gene: TRBJ2-4
d_gene: -
abundance: -

CDR3aa: CASRAGTGADTQYF
CDR3nt: TGTGCCAGCAGGGCCGGGACAGGGGCAGATACGCAGTATTTT
v_gene: TRBV27
j_gene: TRBJ2-3
d_gene: TRBD1
abundance: -

CDR3aa: CASSQAGGSYEQYF
CDR3nt: TGTGCCAGCAGCCAAGCGGGAGGATCCTACGAGCAGTACTTC
v_gene: TRBV4-2
j_gene: TRBJ2-7
d_gene: TRBD2
abundance: -

CDR3aa: CASSVSGYQPQHF
CDR3nt: TGTGCCAGCAGCGTATCAGGGTATCAGCCCCAGCATTTT
v_gene: TRBV9
j_gene: TRBJ1-5
d_gene: -
abundance: -

CDR3aa: CASSQDGVPGGGNEKLFF
CDR3nt: TGTGCCAGCAGCCAAGATGGGGTCCCAGGGGGCGGAAATGAAAAACTGTTTTTT
v_gene: TRBV4-2
j_gene: TRBJ1-4
d_gene: TRBD1
abundance: -

CDR3aa: CASSSLSGRATDTQYF
CDR3nt: TGTGCCAGCAGCTCGCTCAGCGGGAGAGCCACAGATACGCAGTATTTT
v_gene: TRBV11-2
j_gene: TRBJ2-3
d_gene: TRBD2
abundance: -

CDR3aa: CASSQDGTSGGAGELFF
CDR3nt: TGCGCCAGCAGCCAGGACGGGACTAGCGGGGGGGCCGGGGAGCTGTTTTTT
v_gene: TRBV4-3
j_gene: TRBJ2-2
d_gene: TRBD2
abundance: -

CDR3aa: CASSGEGIPYNEQFF
CDR3nt: TGTGCCAGCAGTGGAGAGGGAATCCCCTACAATGAGCAGTTCTTC
v_gene: TRBV6-6
j_gene: TRBJ2-1
d_gene: -
abundance: -

CDR3aa: CASSPLYTGELFF
CDR3nt: TGTGCCAGCTCACCACTATATACCGGGGAGCTGTTTTTT
v_gene: TRBV18
j_gene: TRBJ2-2
d_gene: -
abundance: -

CDR3aa: CASSFLGGAWVDYGYTF
CDR3nt: TGTGCCAGCAGTTTCCTAGGGGGCGCTTGGGTGGACTATGGCTACACCTTC
v_gene: TRBV28
j_gene: TRBJ1-2
d_gene: TRBD1
abundance: -

CDR3aa: CASTQRWRGNWLAGELFF
CDR3nt: TGTGCCAGCACCCAGCGGTGGCGGGGGAACTGGCTTGCCGGGGAGCTGTTTTTT
v_gene: TRBV27
j_gene: TRBJ2-2
d_gene: TRBD2
abundance: -

CDR3aa: CASSQGEGITNYGYTF
CDR3nt: TGTGCCAGCAGCCAAGGTGAGGGAATTACTAACTATGGCTACACCTTC
v_gene: TRBV4-2
j_gene: TRBJ1-2
d_gene: -
abundance: once

CDR3aa: CASSHQIAGTGWQPQHF
CDR3nt: TGCGCCAGCAGCCACCAAATCGCCGGGACAGGGTGGCAGCCCCAGCATTTT
v_gene: TRBV4-1
j_gene: TRBJ1-5
d_gene: TRBD1
abundance: -

CDR3aa: CSVVASGSYNEQFF
CDR3nt: TGCAGCGTTGTTGCTAGCGGTTCCTACAATGAGCAGTTCTTC
v_gene: TRBV29-1
j_gene: TRBJ2-1
d_gene: TRBD2
abundance: -

CDR3aa: CASSWRGGGAYEQYF
CDR3nt: TGTGCCAGCAGCTGGCGGGGGGGCGGGGCCTACGAGCAGTACTTC
v_gene: TRBV11-2
j_gene: TRBJ2-7
d_gene: TRBD2
abundance: -

CDR3aa: CASSTSSGSNQPQHF
CDR3nt: TGTGCCAGTAGTACGTCATCAGGAAGCAATCAGCCCCAGCATTTT
v_gene: TRBV19
j_gene: TRBJ1-5
d_gene: -
abundance: -

CDR3aa: CASTGALRANVLTF
CDR3nt: TGTGCCAGCACAGGTGCGTTGAGGGCCAACGTCCTGACTTTC
v_gene: TRBV11-2
j_gene: TRBJ2-6
d_gene: -
abundance: -

CDR3aa: CASSLTGPNTEAFF
CDR3nt: TGTGCCAGCAGCTTGACAGGGCCTAACACTGAAGCTTTCTTT
v_gene: TRBV7-3
j_gene: TRBJ1-1
d_gene: TRBD1
abundance: -

CDR3aa: CASSLDRGGRQPQHF
CDR3nt: TGTGCCAGCAGCTTAGACCGGGGAGGGCGTCAGCCCCAGCATTTT
v_gene: TRBV7-8
j_gene: TRBJ1-5
d_gene: -
abundance: -

CDR3aa: CASSGGQGAFYGYTF
CDR3nt: TGCGCCAGCAGCGGCGGCCAGGGGGCTTTCTATGGCTACACCTTC
v_gene: TRBV5-1
j_gene: TRBJ1-2
d_gene: TRBD1
abundance: once

CDR3aa: CASSPEMGGELFF
CDR3nt: TGTGCCAGCAGCCCCGAAATGGGAGGCGAACTGTTTTTT
v_gene: TRBV5-4
j_gene: TRBJ1-4
d_gene: -
abundance: -

CDR3aa: CASSGDRGRYGYTF
CDR3nt: TGTGCCAGCAGCGGGGACAGGGGGCGTTATGGCTACACCTTC
v_gene: TRBV6-5
j_gene: TRBJ1-2
d_gene: TRBD1
abundance: once

CDR3aa: CASGLGAGVGSEAFF
CDR3nt: TGTGCTAGTGGTTTGGGGGCAGGTGTAGGTTCTGAAGCTTTCTTT
v_gene: TRBV12-5
j_gene: TRBJ1-1
d_gene: -
abundance: -

CDR3aa: CSVLIQGAGELFF
CDR3nt: TGCAGCGTTCTAATACAAGGGGCCGGGGAGCTGTTTTTT
v_gene: TRBV29-1
j_gene: TRBJ2-2
d_gene: -
abundance: -

CDR3aa: CATSRDLPGQATDSPLHF
CDR3nt: TGTGCCACCAGCAGGGACCTCCCGGGACAGGCAACCGATTCACCCCTCCACTTT
v_gene: TRBV15
j_gene: TRBJ1-6
d_gene: TRBD1
abundance: -

CDR3aa: CATTSDFYEQYF
CDR3nt: TGTGCCACCACATCGGACTTCTACGAGCAGTACTTC
v_gene: TRBV25-1
j_gene: TRBJ2-7
d_gene: -
abundance: -